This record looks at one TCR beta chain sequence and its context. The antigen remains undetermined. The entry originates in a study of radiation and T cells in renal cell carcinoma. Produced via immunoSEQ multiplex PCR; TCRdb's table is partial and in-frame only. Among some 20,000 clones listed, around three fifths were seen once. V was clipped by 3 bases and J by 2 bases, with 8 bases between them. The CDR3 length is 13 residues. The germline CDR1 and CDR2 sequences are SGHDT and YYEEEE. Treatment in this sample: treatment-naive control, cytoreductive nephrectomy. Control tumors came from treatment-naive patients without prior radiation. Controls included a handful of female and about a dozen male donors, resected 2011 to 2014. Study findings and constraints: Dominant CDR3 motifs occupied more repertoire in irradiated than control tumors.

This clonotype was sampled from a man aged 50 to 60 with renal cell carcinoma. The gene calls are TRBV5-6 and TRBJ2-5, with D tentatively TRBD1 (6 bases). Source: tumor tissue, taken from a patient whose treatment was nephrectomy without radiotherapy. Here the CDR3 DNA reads TGTGCCAGCAGCTCGACAGGACAAGAGACCCAGTACTTC. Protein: CASSSTGQETQYF.